The 3 T cell receptor beta chains presented below share a single source sample, sequenced in a study of regulatory T cells in long-lasting Graves disease. The TCR beta library used iRepertoire HTBI primers with Arm-PCR amplification of CDR3. TCRdb independently ran MiXCR on the multiplex PCR reads; one entry per CDR3 protein. This repertoire shows roughly 500,000 distinct CDR3 sequences, roughly 13% found once; its top ten account for over 7.5%. Time point noted: newly diagnosed GD, antithyroid drugs for less than 3 months. Scientists built the TCR library using RNA that was extracted from PBMCs. These records were also assigned to another study, of T cells in Graves' hyperthyroidism and ophthalmopathy.

This specimen consisted of peripheral blood mononuclear cells (PBMCs), obtained at new diagnosis, from a patient treated with antithyroid drugs. Receptors were obtained from a man between 25 and 39 years old with Graves disease.

Only a few counts were recorded for this clonotype. The rearrangement uses TRBV5-1 and TRBJ2-1; weak D call: TRBD1 (5 bases). V lost 2 bases and J 3 bases, leaving 21 bases between the germline ends. The CDR3 runs to 18 residues. Germline V lookup: CDR1 SGHRS, CDR2 YFSETQ. The CDR3 bases are TGCGCCAGCAGCTTTCAGGGCGTGATAGAGGTCGGCTACAATGAGCAGTTCTTC. This sequence encodes CASSFQGVIEVGYNEQFF.

The rearrangement uses TRBV19 and TRBJ1-5, with D uncertain. This CDR3 has 15 amino acids. Germline V gene data show CDR1 as LNHDA and CDR2 as SQIVND (reference sequence). With 9 bases removed from V and 6 bases from J, the gap between germline ends came to 21 bases. The CDR3 here is CASKQQKLHGQPQHF. As DNA, the CDR3 is TGTGCCAGCAAACAACAGAAACTTCATGGTCAGCCCCAGCATTTT.

Many counts were recorded for this clonotype. The chain couples TRBV24-1 to TRBJ2-3; D is undetermined. Per germline, CDR1 KGHDR and CDR2 SFDVKD. CDR3 length: 12 amino acids. V was cut by 7 bases and J by 6 bases, with 10 bases left in between. This CDR3 is CATRGRTDTQYF. In DNA, the CDR3 is TGTGCCACCAGAGGCCGGACCGATACGCAGTATTTT.